This TCR beta chain was sequenced during a study of blood T cell repertoires in COVID-19. The CDR3 covers 14 residues. In germline, CDR1 is KGHSH, CDR2 LQKENI. V gave up 6 bases and J gave up 5 bases, with 14 bases separating them. Generated by immunoSEQ multiplex PCR, the TCRdb table keeps only in-frame clones and is missing some. The table records roughly 180,000 clones, more than 80% of them present only once. Enrolled during active infection, Seattle patients were then followed longitudinally. The chain uses TRBV18 and TRBJ1-5; a possible D gene is TRBD1 (5 bases). The sample taken for sequencing was peripheral blood. The origin of this receptor is a woman aged 40 to 50 with COVID-19, enrolled during active disease. The CDR3 DNA is TGTGCCAGCTCGTCCGCACAGGCGTATCAGCCCCAGCATTTT. It encodes CASSSAQAYQPQHF.